Listed below are T cell receptor beta chains from one sample, sequenced in a study of blood T cells in healthy people across ages. TCRdb re-called the 5' RACE reads with MiXCR, one entry per CDR3 protein. The repertoire includes roughly 500,000 distinct CDR3 sequences, approximately 27% of them detected once, and 18% sits in the top ten. What was sequenced was blood. The receptors derive from a woman in her 70s in good health. Each CDR3 is given with its conserved first and last residue. D genes are given only for firm matches. Not all rows give a size; the values are once, few, many and, for expanded clones, a class.

j_call v_call d_call clone_size cdr3_nt cdr3_aa
TRBJ1-1 TRBV24-1 NA few TGTGCCACCAGTGATACAGGGTGGGGGACTGAAGCTTTCTTT CATSDTGWGTEAFF
TRBJ2-5 TRBV7-2 TRBD2 NA TGTGCCAGCAGCTTAGTAGCCCAGCGGGGGCAAGAGACCCAGTACTTC CASSLVAQRGQETQYF
TRBJ1-2 TRBV29-1 NA few TGCAGCGTTGAAGAGAAGACAGGCCTCTATGGCTACACCTTC CSVEEKTGLYGYTF
TRBJ1-4 TRBV7-9 NA NA TGTGCCAGCTCCCCCAGGGCTAATGAAAAACTGTTTTTT CASSPRANEKLFF
TRBJ1-2 TRBV20-1 NA NA TGCAGTGCTACAAATGAGGCCTGGCATGGCTACACCTTC CSATNEAWHGYTF
TRBJ1-5 TRBV7-9 TRBD1 NA TGTGCCAGCAGCTGGGGACAGGGTGGGAATCAGCCCCAGCATTTT CASSWGQGGNQPQHF
TRBJ2-6 TRBV9 NA NA TGTGCCAGCAGCGTAGTGCCAGCGAGCTCTGGGGCCAACGTCCTGACTTTC CASSVVPASSGANVLTF
TRBJ2-3 TRBV11-1 NA NA TGTGCCAGCAGTGGGACTCCCACTAGCACAGATACGCAGTATTTT CASSGTPTSTDTQYF
TRBJ1-6 TRBV10-3 NA many TGTGCCATCAGTGAGTCTCTTTCACCCCTCCACTTT CAISESLSPLHF
TRBJ2-5 TRBV18 TRBD2 NA TGTGCCAGCTCACCAAGGGCTAGCGGGGACGAGACCCAGTACTTC CASSPRASGDETQYF
TRBJ2-2 TRBV7-2 NA NA TGTGCCAGCAGCTTAGAGATGGGGACCGGGGAGCTGTTTTTT CASSLEMGTGELFF
TRBJ1-1 TRBV20-1 NA NA TGCAGTGCTAGCGCTGGTGTCCACACTGAAGCTTTCTTT CSASAGVHTEAFF
TRBJ1-4 TRBV4-2 NA few TGTGCCAGCAGCCAAGTCCTAGAAAAACTGTTCTTT CASSQVLEKLFF
TRBJ2-1 TRBV6-4 TRBD2 NA TGTGCCAGCAGTGACGGGGGACTAGCAGGGCACAATGAGCAGTTCTTC CASSDGGLAGHNEQFF
TRBJ2-3 TRBV12-3/TRBV12-4 NA NA TGTGCCATTTCTAGGGGGGCCGTAAGGACAGATGTGGAGTATTTT CAISRGAVRTDVEYF
TRBJ1-2 TRBV4-2 NA few TGTGCCAGCAGCCAAGATTGGGGCCTAATCTATGGCTACACCTTC CASSQDWGLIYGYTF
TRBJ1-4 TRBV20-1 TRBD1 few TGCAGTGCTAGAGATTGGGACAGGCTTGAAAAACTGTTTTTT CSARDWDRLEKLFF
TRBJ2-5 TRBV9 NA NA TGTGCCAGCAGCTTAGCGACGACCCCGTGGGAGACCCAGTACTTC CASSLATTPWETQYF
TRBJ2-7 TRBV9 TRBD1 few TGTGCCAGCAGTCAAGGGGACAGACCAGTCTACGAGCAGTACTTC CASSQGDRPVYEQYF
TRBJ2-3 TRBV20-1 NA NA TGCAGTGCTCCGACAGGAGATACGCAGTATTTT CSAPTGDTQYF
TRBJ2-7 TRBV5-1 NA few TGCGCCAGCAGCTGGGGAGGGGGGAATTACGAGCAGTACTTC CASSWGGGNYEQYF
TRBJ2-3 TRBV4-3 TRBD2 few TGCGCCAGCAGCCCACAGATTTTAGCGGGGAATACGCAGTATTTT CASSPQILAGNTQYF
TRBJ1-4 TRBV27 NA few TGTGCCAGCAGTTGGCAGGGCAGTAATGAAAAACTGTTTTTT CASSWQGSNEKLFF
TRBJ1-1 TRBV4-1 NA NA TGCGCCAGCAGCCAAGGGGTTCCAACAGGGAACACTGAAGCTTTCTTT CASSQGVPTGNTEAFF
TRBJ1-3 TRBV29-1 NA many TGCAGCGTGGGGGGGTTGGCAGCTGGAAACACCATATATTTT CSVGGLAAGNTIYF
TRBJ1-5 TRBV6-2/TRBV6-3 NA NA TGTGCCAGCAGCACTGCAGGGGCTCCCCCCGGACAGCCCCAGCATTTT CASSTAGAPPGQPQHF
TRBJ2-2 TRBV11-1 TRBD2 NA TGTGCCAGCAGCTTTCTAGCGGACTACACCGGGGAGCTGTTTTTT CASSFLADYTGELFF
TRBJ1-1 TRBV5-1 TRBD1 NA TGCGCCAGCAGCACAACGACAGGGGGAACTGAAGCTTTCTTT CASSTTTGGTEAFF
TRBJ2-3 TRBV24-1 NA NA TGTGCCACCAGTGATTTCCGGATCCCTTTCGCCACGCAGTATTTT CATSDFRIPFATQYF
TRBJ2-5 TRBV7-2 NA NA TGTGCCAGCAGCTTTAGCAGAGAAGAGACCCAGTACTTC CASSFSREETQYF
TRBJ2-7 TRBV6-6 NA few TGTGCCAGCGGGGTCTTACACTACGAGCAGTACTTC CASGVLHYEQYF
TRBJ1-1 TRBV4-2 NA once TGTGCCAGCAGCCAACACCTTGAACCCACTGAAGCTTTCTTT CASSQHLEPTEAFF
TRBJ2-1 TRBV20-1 TRBD2 many TGCAGTGCTAGAGATCGGCTAGCGGGGTACAATGAGCAGTTCTTC CSARDRLAGYNEQFF
TRBJ1-1 TRBV6-2/TRBV6-3 NA NA TGTGCCCCCTGGGAAGGGGGCACTGAAGCTTTCTTT CAPWEGGTEAFF
TRBJ1-1 TRBV7-2 NA NA TGTGCCAGCAGCTTTCAAGAAGGGGGGGCCCTTGCTTTCTTT CASSFQEGGALAFF
TRBJ2-1 TRBV4-1 TRBD1 few TGCGCCAGCAGCTTAAAGAGGGACAGGGCCAGCCGGGCGGACAATGAGCAGTTCTTC CASSLKRDRASRADNEQFF
TRBJ1-2 TRBV6-5 NA NA TGTGCCAGCAGTTACGAAGTGTTTCGTAGGGGGTCTGCTGGCTACACCTTC CASSYEVFRRGSAGYTF
TRBJ2-5 TRBV7-2 TRBD2 NA TGTGCCAGCAGCTTAATACGATCTAGCGGGGGGGCCGGAGAGACCCAGTACTTC CASSLIRSSGGAGETQYF
TRBJ1-4 TRBV19 NA NA TGTGCCAGCTCCTCCGGACAGTTTTATAATGAAAAACTGTTTTTT CASSSGQFYNEKLFF
TRBJ1-2 TRBV20-1 TRBD1 few TGCAGTGCTAGTGGGACAGGGTCATACGCTAACTATGGCTACACCTTC CSASGTGSYANYGYTF
TRBJ1-1 TRBV4-3 TRBD1 NA TGCGCCAGCAGCCCAGGACAGGGGGTGACGAACACTGAAGCTTTCTTT CASSPGQGVTNTEAFF